Given below is one TCR beta chain in context. Its antigen is not identified. This entry comes from a study of T cells after yellow fever vaccination. Study-level information: Fractions with few cells were prepared using SMART-Seq v4 Ultra Low Input.

The V end lost 3 bases, the J end lost 6 bases, and 15 bases lay between the germline ends. The CDR3 runs to 14 residues. TCRdb itself ran the 5' RACE reads through MiXCR, one entry per CDR3 protein. The data show about 99,000 distinct CDR3 sequences, about 6% seen once. Points from the study as a whole: Detected again after the booster were most primary-vaccination clones, at nearly 97% CD4 and 80% to 90% CD8.

The chain uses TRBV12-3 or TRBV12-4 and TRBJ2-7; D is possibly TRBD1 or TRBD2 (5 bases each). This specimen was CD8+ T cells sorted from PBMCs, taken 10 days after the yellow fever booster vaccination. The receptor comes from a man younger than 35 who received the YFV17D yellow fever vaccine. CDR3 nucleotides: TGTGCCAGCAGTTTGGGGACGGTGCCTTCCGAGCAGTACTTC. This codes for CASSLGTVPSEQYF.